Below, 27 T cell receptor beta chains from the same sample are listed, as sequenced in a study of cytomegalovirus exposure and HLA in healthy donors. PCR amplification relied on 60 Vbeta primers (plus 13 Jbeta primers). Repertoires were generated with immunoSEQ multiplex PCR, while TCRdb's copy carries only in-frame clones and drops some. The sample yields about 140,000 clones, about four fifths seen once. What was sequenced was PBMCs. Every receptor here comes from a man aged 35 to 55 in good health and CMV-seronegative.

V gene TRBV27 combines with J gene TRBJ1-4; TRBD1 matches 7 bases. This CDR3 has 14 residues. Unmatched junction bases numbered 3, after V lost 3 bases and J lost 5 bases. The germline gives CDR1 MNHEY, CDR2 SMNVEV (reference sequence). Here the CDR3 DNA reads TGTGCCAGCAGTTTCAAGGGGGCGAATGAAAAACTGTTTTTT. It codes for CASSFKGANEKLFF.

This sequence joins TRBV7-9 and TRBJ1-5; D perhaps matches TRBD1 (5 bases). The CDR3 has 15 amino acids. Trimming shortened V by 2 bases and J by 7 bases, and 15 bases separated the two germline ends. Germline V gene data show CDR1 as SEHNR and CDR2 as FQNEAQ (reference sequence). Written as DNA, the CDR3 is TGTGCCAGCAGCTTAACCAGTCAGCGGGGCCAGCCCCAGCATTTT. Translating gives CASSLTSQRGQPQHF.

The V call is TRBV5-8, the J call TRBJ2-1, with 9 positions matching TRBD1. The ends lost 4 bases at V and 3 bases at J; junction bases unmatched: 5. The germline V gene encodes CDR1 SGHTS and CDR2 YDEGEE. The CDR3 has 15 amino acids. The CDR3 region has the DNA TGTGCCAGCAGCACGGGGGACAGGGACTACAATGAGCAGTTCTTC. This gives the protein CASSTGDRDYNEQFF.

The gene calls are TRBV28 and TRBJ2-5; TRBD1 aligns across 8 bases. V was pared by 5 bases and J by 5 bases, with 7 bases of the junction left unmatched. Germline assignment: CDR1 MDHEN and CDR2 SYDVKM. This CDR3 is 14 amino acids long. This CDR3 is CASSDPGGDETQYF. DNA of the CDR3: TGTGCCAGCAGTGACCCAGGGGGCGACGAGACCCAGTACTTC.

J is TRBJ1-4 and V is TRBV19; TRBD1 might be the D (5 bases). This CDR3 spans 15 amino acids. Germline-derived CDR1 and CDR2 are LNHDA and SQIVND (reference sequence). With 4 bases removed from V and 8 bases from J, the gap between germline ends came to 17 bases. This CDR3 reads CASSTRGGLEEKLFF. CDR3 nucleotide sequence: TGTGCCAGTAGTACAAGGGGCGGACTAGAGGAAAAACTGTTTTTT.

The chain carries TRBV6-5 and TRBJ1-4; D ambiguous. Trimming left V 0 bases short and J 3 bases short, with 8 bases between. This CDR3 spans 15 amino acids. Germline loops: CDR1 MNHEY, CDR2 SVGAGI. Written as DNA, the CDR3 is TGTGCCAGCAGTTACTCACGGTCTCCTAATGAAAAACTGTTTTTT. Translated, it gives CASSYSRSPNEKLFF.

The V gene is TRBV27, the J gene TRBJ1-5; tentatively, D is TRBD1 (6 bases). Between the trimmed V and J ends, which lost 2 bases and 6 bases, there was a span of 11 bases. Germline CDR1 and CDR2: MNHEY and SMNVEV (reference sequence). This CDR3 has 14 amino acids. The CDR3 here is CASSLTGGRQPQHF. For the CDR3, the DNA is TGTGCCAGCAGTTTAACGGGGGGCCGTCAGCCCCAGCATTTT.

The rearrangement links TRBV6-6 to TRBJ2-1, with 8 bases matching TRBD2. The CDR3 spans 13 residues. With V trimmed by 6 bases and J by 7 bases, 5 bases remained unmatched. From germline, CDR1 is MNHNY and CDR2 SVGAGI (reference sequence). The CDR3 DNA is TGTGCCAGCAGCCCAGCGGGGGTAAATGAGCAGTTCTTC. Translating gives CASSPAGVNEQFF.

This chain joins TRBV5-4 and TRBJ1-1; 8 positions match TRBD1. CDR3 length equals 15 residues. CDR1 and CDR2 (germline): SGHNT, YYREEE (reference sequence). Germline trimming cut 4 bases from V and 1 base from J; bases unmatched to any gene: 6. The CDR3 DNA sequence: TGTGCCAGCAGCAAAAAGACAGGGGAGAACACTGAAGCTTTCTTT. Translation gives CASSKKTGENTEAFF.

This clone was detected only once. The rearrangement links TRBV19 to TRBJ1-5; 8 bases align to TRBD1. The CDR3 covers 14 residues. V lost 9 bases and J lost 2; bases outside the gene matches: 6. Germline CDR1 and CDR2: LNHDA and SQIVND (reference sequence). CDR3 sequence: CASSGQGGNQPQHF. The CDR3 nucleotides read TGTGCCAGCTCCGGACAGGGCGGCAATCAGCCCCAGCATTTT.

The chain recombines TRBV29-1 with TRBJ1-1; the D gene is possibly TRBD1 (6 bases). V lost 7 bases to trimming and J lost 3 bases, with 15 bases between them. The CDR3 contains 13 residues. Germline-derived CDR1 and CDR2 are SQVTM and ANQGSEA. The CDR3 DNA is TGCAGCGCCGACGGGGGGCTTGACACTGAAGCTTTCTTT. Translation: CSADGGLDTEAFF.

This clone came up once. The gene calls are TRBV11-2 and TRBJ1-2, with a tentative D call TRBD1 (6 bases). CDR3 length: 15 amino acids. V lost 0 bases and J 6 bases, leaving 14 bases between the germline ends. In germline, CDR1 is SGHAT, CDR2 FQNNGV. CDR3: CASSLDHQGRNGYTF. Written as DNA, the CDR3 is TGTGCCAGCAGCTTAGATCATCAGGGGCGTAATGGCTACACCTTC. Drawing the rest from reference TRBV11-2 and TRBJ1-2, the complete variable domain is EAGVAQSPRYKIIEKRQSVAFWCNPISGHATLYWYQQILGQGPKLLIQFQNNGVVDDSQLPKDRFSAERLKGVDSTLKIQPAKLEDSAVYLCASSLDHQGRNGYTFGSGTRLTVV.

This rearrangement joins TRBV4-3 to TRBJ1-5; D is ambiguous. Germline values: CDR1 LGHNA, CDR2 YSLEER. The CDR3 covers 15 residues. The ends were cut back, 0 bases at V and 2 bases at J, with 8 bases in the middle. CDR3 sequence (DNA): TGCGCCAGCAGCCAAGATGTCCGGGGCAATCAGCCCCAGCATTTT. Its protein is CASSQDVRGNQPQHF.

The rearrangement joins TRBV4-1 to TRBJ2-5; 9 bases match TRBD1. Gene TRBJ2-7 matches the end of the DNA better, so the J call may be wrong. Germline-derived CDR1 and CDR2 are MGHRA and YSYEKL. The CDR3 has 16 residues. In nucleotides, the CDR3 is TGCGCCAGCAGCCACCACCAGGGGACAGGGACCTACGAGCAGTACTTC. Amino acids: CASSHHQGTGTYEQYF.

The chain recombines TRBV28 with TRBJ2-7; D uncertain. The CDR3 covers 14 residues. The V end lost 3 bases, the J end lost 2 bases, and 11 bases lay between the germline ends. Germline assignment: CDR1 MDHEN and CDR2 SYDVKM. The CDR3 DNA follows: TGTGCCAGCAGTTTGAATCACATTGCCTACGAGCAGTACTTC. It translates to CASSLNHIAYEQYF.

V is TRBV30 and J is TRBJ1-1; 9 nucleotides agree with TRBD1. The CDR3 extends over 11 amino acids. J gave up 11 bases and V 4 bases, and 5 bases lay outside the gene matches. Germline values: CDR1 GTSNPN, CDR2 SVGIG (reference sequence). The CDR3 loop reads CAWILQGAAFF. CDR3 DNA sequence: TGTGCCTGGATCCTACAGGGGGCTGCTTTCTTT.

The V call is TRBV19, the J call TRBJ2-1; 7 bases are shared with TRBD2. CDR1 and CDR2 from the germline V gene are LNHDA and SQIVND (reference sequence). The length of the CDR3 is 14 residues. J lost 2 bases, V lost 5 bases, and 3 bases had no gene match. The CDR3 bases are TGTGCCAGTAGTCGGGGGGTGGCCTACAATGAGCAGTTCTTC. Protein product: CASSRGVAYNEQFF.

The chain employs TRBV27 and TRBJ1-1, with a weak D call TRBD1 (6 bases). V was clipped by 6 bases and J by 4 bases, with 15 bases between them. Germline CDR1 MNHEY, CDR2 SMNVEV (reference sequence). The CDR3 loop spans 14 amino acids. The CDR3 DNA reads TGTGCCAGCAGCAGTCAACAGGGTGGCACTGAAGCTTTCTTT. Its translation: CASSSQQGGTEAFF.

This clone is a singleton in its sample. V gene TRBV29-1 combines with J gene TRBJ2-1, with D possibly being TRBD2 (5 bases). The CDR3 runs 13 residues. The germline V and J ends were trimmed by 0 bases and 7 bases, with 10 bases remaining between them. Germline-derived CDR1 and CDR2 are SQVTM and ANQGSEA. Written as DNA, the CDR3 is TGCAGCGTTGAAGAGCCCCCGGGGAATGAGCAGTTCTTC. Translated, it gives CSVEEPPGNEQFF.

J is TRBJ1-2 and V is TRBV5-1, with 10 bases lining up with TRBD1. The germline V gene has CDR1 SGHRS and CDR2 YFSETQ. J lost 2 bases, V lost 0 bases, and 1 base had no gene match. The CDR3 is made up of 15 amino acids. CDR3: CASSLGQGANYGYTF. For the CDR3, the DNA is TGCGCCAGCAGCTTGGGACAGGGGGCCAACTATGGCTACACCTTC.

The chain links TRBV5-4 to TRBJ2-1, with TRBD1 as a possible D gene (6 bases). Germline V gives CDR1 SGHNT, CDR2 YYREEE (reference sequence). V shed 6 bases and J shed 4 bases, with 17 bases lying between them. The CDR3 is 15 amino acids. The CDR3 sequence: CASTLSQGQYNEQFF. DNA of the CDR3: TGTGCCAGCACCCTGTCCCAAGGACAGTACAATGAGCAGTTCTTC.

The table lists this clone with a count of one. V usage is TRBV9 and J usage is TRBJ1-2; the D gene is possibly TRBD1 (6 bases). This CDR3 is built from 16 residues. CDR1 and CDR2 (germline): SGDLS, YYNGEE. With 0 bases removed from V and 5 bases from J, the gap between germline ends came to 17 bases. The CDR3 coding sequence is TGTGCCAGCAGCGTAGGGGCGAGAGGGGGGGGATATGGCTACACCTTC. This encodes CASSVGARGGGYGYTF.

CDR3 amino acids: CASSPRRDIYTDTQYF. In nucleotides, the CDR3 is TGTGCCAGCAGCCCTCGTCGGGACATCTACACAGATACGCAGTATTTT. The chain is built from TRBV9 and TRBJ2-3, with TRBD1 as a possible D gene (6 bases). This CDR3 has 16 amino acids. Germline lookup yields CDR1 SGDLS and CDR2 YYNGEE. Trimming took off 4 bases at V and 2 bases at J, with 17 bases between the two ends.

The V and J genes are TRBV9 and TRBJ2-7, with D possibly TRBD1 on 5 matching bases. The CDR3 has 14 residues. V lost 0 bases and J 4 bases, leaving 11 bases between the germline ends. The germline V gene encodes CDR1 SGDLS and CDR2 YYNGEE. CDR3 region: CASSVDMGLYEQYF. DNA for the CDR3: TGTGCCAGCAGCGTAGACATGGGGCTGTACGAGCAGTACTTC.

This chain links TRBV10-3 with TRBJ2-7, with TRBD2 matching over 11 bases. CDR3 size: 12 residues. In germline, CDR1 is ENHRY, CDR2 SYGVKD. Trimming took 11 bases from V and 3 from J; bases not matched to a gene: 3. The DNA for the CDR3 is TGTGCCGTACTAGCGGGGGACTACGAGCAGTACTTC. Amino acids: CAVLAGDYEQYF.

V and J are TRBV6-1 and TRBJ2-3; weak D call: TRBD2 (7 bases). V was cut by 8 bases and J by 5 bases, with 17 bases left in between. Germline assignment: CDR1 MNHNS and CDR2 SASEGT. The CDR3 has 14 residues. CDR3 DNA: TGTGCCAGCCAGGAGGGGGGGCCGCAAGATACGCAGTATTTT. Translated, it gives CASQEGGPQDTQYF.

The chain uses TRBV30 and TRBJ1-6; D uncertain. This CDR3 contains 13 residues. The germline gives CDR1 GTSNPN, CDR2 SVGIG (reference sequence). Trimming removed 4 bases at V and 10 bases at J, with 14 bases between. CDR3 sequence (DNA): TGTGCCTGGACCTCACACGGGAACTCACCCCTCCACTTT. It specifies CAWTSHGNSPLHF. Using reference TRBV30 and TRBJ1-6 for the parts outside the CDR3, the full variable domain is SQTIHQWPATLVQPVGSPLSLECTVEGTSNPNLYWYRQAAGRGLQLLFYSVGIGQISSEVPQNLSASRPQDRQFILSSKKLLLSDSGFYLCAWTSHGNSPLHFGNGTRLTVT.